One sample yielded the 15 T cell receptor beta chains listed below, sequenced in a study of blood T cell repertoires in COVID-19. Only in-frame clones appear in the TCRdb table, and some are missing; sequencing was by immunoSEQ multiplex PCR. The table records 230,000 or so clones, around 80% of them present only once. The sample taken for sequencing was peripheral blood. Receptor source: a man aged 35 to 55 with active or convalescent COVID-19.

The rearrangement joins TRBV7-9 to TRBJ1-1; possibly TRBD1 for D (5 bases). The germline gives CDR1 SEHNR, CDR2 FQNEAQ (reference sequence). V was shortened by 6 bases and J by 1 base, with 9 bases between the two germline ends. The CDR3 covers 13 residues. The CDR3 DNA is TGTGCCAGCAGTAAACAGGAGAACACTGAAGCTTTCTTT. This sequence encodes CASSKQENTEAFF.

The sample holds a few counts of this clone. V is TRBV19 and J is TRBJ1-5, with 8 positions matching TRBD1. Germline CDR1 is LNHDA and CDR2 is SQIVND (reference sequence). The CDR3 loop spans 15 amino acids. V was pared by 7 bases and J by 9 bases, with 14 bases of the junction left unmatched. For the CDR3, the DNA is TGTGCCAGTATAGAAACAGGGGGTGGCAGGAGGCCCCAGCATTTT. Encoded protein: CASIETGGGRRPQHF.

CDR3 coding DNA: TGCGCCAGCAGCGCTCCGGGACTAGCGGGAGTGTATGAGCAGTTCTTC. Encoded protein: CASSAPGLAGVYEQFF. This rearrangement joins TRBV5-1 to TRBJ2-1; 14 bases fit TRBD2. The length of the CDR3 is 16 residues. After removal of 4 bases from V and 8 bases from J, the junction contained 8 bases not matched to a gene. CDR1 is SGHRS and CDR2 is YFSETQ in the germline V gene. The entire variable domain, with the rest obtained from reference TRBV5-1 and TRBJ2-1, is as follows: KAGVTQTPRYLIKTRGQQVTLSCSPISGHRSVSWYQQTPGQGLQFLFEYFSETQRNKGNFPGRFSGRQFSNSRSEMNVSTLELGDSALYLCASSAPGLAGVYEQFFGPGTRLTVL.

DNA for the CDR3: TGTGCCTGGAGTAAAGCGGGAGGCCGACAGACCCAGTACTTC. Its translation: CAWSKAGGRQTQYF. The chain recombines TRBV30 with TRBJ2-5; TRBD2 agrees at 9 bases. V lost 2 bases to trimming and J lost 6 bases; unmatched junction nucleotides: 7. The CDR3 runs to 14 residues. The germline V gene encodes CDR1 GTSNPN and CDR2 SVGIG (reference sequence).

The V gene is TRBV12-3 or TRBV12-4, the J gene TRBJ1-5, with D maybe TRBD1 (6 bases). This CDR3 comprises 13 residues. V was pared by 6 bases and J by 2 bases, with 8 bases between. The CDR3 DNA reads TGTGCCAGCAGGCCAGGGGGCAATCAGCCCCAGCATTTT. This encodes CASRPGGNQPQHF.

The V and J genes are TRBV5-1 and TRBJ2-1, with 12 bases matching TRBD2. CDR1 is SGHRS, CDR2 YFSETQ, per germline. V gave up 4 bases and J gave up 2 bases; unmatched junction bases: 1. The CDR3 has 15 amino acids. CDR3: CASSPSGRAYNEQFF. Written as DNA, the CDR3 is TGCGCCAGCAGCCCTAGCGGGAGGGCCTACAATGAGCAGTTCTTC.

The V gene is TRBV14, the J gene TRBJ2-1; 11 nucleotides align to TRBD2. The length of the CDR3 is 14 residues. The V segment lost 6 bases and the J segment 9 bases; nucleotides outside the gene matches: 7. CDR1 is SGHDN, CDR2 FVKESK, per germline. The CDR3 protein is CASRLAGGGTEQFF. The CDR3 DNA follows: TGTGCCAGCAGATTAGCGGGAGGGGGTACTGAGCAGTTCTTC.

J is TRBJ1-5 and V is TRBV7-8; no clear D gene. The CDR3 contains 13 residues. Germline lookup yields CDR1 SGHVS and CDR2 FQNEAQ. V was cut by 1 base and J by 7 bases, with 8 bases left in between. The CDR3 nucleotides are TGTGCCAGCAGCTTAGGTGTCCTGCAGCCCCAGCATTTT. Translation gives CASSLGVLQPQHF.

The chain's CDR3 is CASSVGQGYEQFF. The CDR3 nucleotides read TGTGCCAGCAGTGTGGGACAGGGCTATGAGCAGTTCTTC. V usage is TRBV12-3 or TRBV12-4 and J usage is TRBJ2-1; 9 nucleotides align to TRBD1. The CDR3 loop spans 13 amino acids. Germline trimming cut 5 bases from V and 8 bases from J; bases unmatched to any gene: 4.

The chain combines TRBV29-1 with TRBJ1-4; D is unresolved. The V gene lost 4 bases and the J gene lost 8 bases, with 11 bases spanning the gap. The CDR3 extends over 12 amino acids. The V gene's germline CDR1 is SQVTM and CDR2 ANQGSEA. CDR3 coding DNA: TGCAGCGTTGGACGACAAGGCGAAAAACTGTTTTTT. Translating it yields CSVGRQGEKLFF.

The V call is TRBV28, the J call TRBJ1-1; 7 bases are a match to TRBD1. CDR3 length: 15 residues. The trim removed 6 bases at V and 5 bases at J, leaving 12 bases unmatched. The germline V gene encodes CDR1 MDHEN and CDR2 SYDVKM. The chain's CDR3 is CASRSGGQLVTEAFF. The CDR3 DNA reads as TGTGCCAGCAGATCCGGGGGACAGCTTGTTACTGAAGCTTTCTTT.

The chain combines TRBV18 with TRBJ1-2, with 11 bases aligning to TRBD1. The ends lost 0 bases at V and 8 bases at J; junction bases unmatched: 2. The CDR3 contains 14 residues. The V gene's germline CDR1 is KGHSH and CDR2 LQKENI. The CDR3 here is CASSPPGQGDGYTF. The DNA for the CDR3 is TGTGCCAGCTCACCACCGGGACAGGGGGACGGCTACACCTTC.

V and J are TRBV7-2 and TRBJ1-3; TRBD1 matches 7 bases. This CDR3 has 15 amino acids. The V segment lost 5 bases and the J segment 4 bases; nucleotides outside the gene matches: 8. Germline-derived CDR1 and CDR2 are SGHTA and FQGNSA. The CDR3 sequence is CASSPLGGGGNTIYF. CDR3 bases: TGTGCCAGCAGCCCTCTAGGAGGGGGCGGAAACACCATATATTTT.

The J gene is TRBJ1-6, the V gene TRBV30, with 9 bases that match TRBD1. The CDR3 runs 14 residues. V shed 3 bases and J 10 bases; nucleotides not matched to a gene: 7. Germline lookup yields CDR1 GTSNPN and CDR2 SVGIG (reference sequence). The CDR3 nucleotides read TGTGCCTGGAGGGGACAGGGTTTAGTATCACCCCTCCACTTT. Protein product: CAWRGQGLVSPLHF.

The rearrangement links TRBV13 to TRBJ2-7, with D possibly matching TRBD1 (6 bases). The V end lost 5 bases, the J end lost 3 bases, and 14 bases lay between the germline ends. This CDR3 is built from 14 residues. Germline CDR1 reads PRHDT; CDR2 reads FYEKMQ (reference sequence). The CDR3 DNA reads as TGTGCCAGCAGCCAGAGCAGGGGATTCTACGAGCAGTACTTC. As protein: CASSQSRGFYEQYF.